Listed below are T cell receptor beta chains from one sample, sequenced in a study of blood T cell repertoires in COVID-19. The data were produced by immunoSEQ multiplex PCR, yet TCRdb's version contains in-frame clones alone and is incomplete. The table records roughly 200,000 clones, 75% to 90% of them present only once. Input material: peripheral blood. The receptors here all came from a woman in her fifties or sixties with acute or convalescent COVID-19. Both conserved end residues are part of each CDR3. Each record gives: CDR3 protein, CDR3 DNA, D gene, V gene, clone size, J gene. D genes are given only for firm matches. Rows may omit the clone size; those that give it use once, few, many or a size class.

cdr3_aa: CATSEDRGGQFF
cdr3_nt: TGTGCCACCAGTGAGGATCGGGGGGGGCAGTTCTTC
d_call: TRBD2
v_call: TRBV24-1
clone_size: -
j_call: TRBJ2-1

cdr3_aa: CATSDPGLAAYNEQFF
cdr3_nt: TGTGCCACCAGTGATCCGGGACTAGCGGCATACAATGAGCAGTTCTTC
d_call: TRBD2
v_call: TRBV24-1
clone_size: -
j_call: TRBJ2-1

cdr3_aa: CASSLTAVRGLADNEQFF
cdr3_nt: TGTGCCAGCAGCTTAACAGCAGTCCGGGGACTAGCCGACAATGAGCAGTTCTTC
d_call: TRBD2
v_call: TRBV7-2
clone_size: -
j_call: TRBJ2-1

cdr3_aa: CASSQVSAGHNEQFF
cdr3_nt: TGCGCCAGCAGCCAGGTCTCAGCGGGTCACAATGAGCAGTTCTTC
d_call: -
v_call: TRBV4-1
clone_size: -
j_call: TRBJ2-1

cdr3_aa: CAWSGLRGSSYEQYF
cdr3_nt: TGTGCCTGGAGTGGTCTCAGGGGATCCTCCTACGAGCAGTACTTC
d_call: -
v_call: TRBV30
clone_size: -
j_call: TRBJ2-7

cdr3_aa: CATRTGDTGELFF
cdr3_nt: TGTGCCACCAGAACAGGCGACACCGGGGAGCTGTTTTTT
d_call: -
v_call: TRBV15
clone_size: -
j_call: TRBJ2-2

cdr3_aa: CASRAGQPNTEAFF
cdr3_nt: TGTGCCAGCAGGGCGGGACAGCCGAACACTGAAGCTTTCTTT
d_call: TRBD1
v_call: TRBV11-3
clone_size: -
j_call: TRBJ1-1

cdr3_aa: CASSGGHSGNTIYF
cdr3_nt: TGTGCCAGTTCCGGGGGGCACTCTGGAAACACCATATATTTT
d_call: -
v_call: TRBV19
clone_size: -
j_call: TRBJ1-3

cdr3_aa: CASRQVAGELFF
cdr3_nt: TGTGCCAGCAGACAGGTTGCAGGGGAGCTGTTTTTT
d_call: -
v_call: TRBV2
clone_size: -
j_call: TRBJ2-2

cdr3_aa: CASKAGINTEAFF
cdr3_nt: TGCGCCAGCAAGGCCGGGATTAACACTGAAGCTTTCTTT
d_call: -
v_call: TRBV5-1
clone_size: -
j_call: TRBJ1-1

cdr3_aa: CASSVEQGTGFSGYTF
cdr3_nt: TGTGCCAGCAGCGTAGAGCAAGGGACAGGGTTCTCGGGCTACACCTTC
d_call: TRBD1
v_call: TRBV9
clone_size: -
j_call: TRBJ1-2

cdr3_aa: CASSLAPPTSRLNYEQYF
cdr3_nt: TGTGCCAGCAGCTTAGCCCCCCCGACTAGCCGGCTTAACTACGAGCAGTACTTC
d_call: TRBD2
v_call: TRBV7-6
clone_size: -
j_call: TRBJ2-7

cdr3_aa: CASSPGGNPFNEQFF
cdr3_nt: TGTGCCAGCAGCCCCGGGGGAAACCCTTTCAATGAGCAGTTCTTC
d_call: -
v_call: TRBV2
clone_size: -
j_call: TRBJ2-1

cdr3_aa: CASSLYGGAPYEQYF
cdr3_nt: TGTGCCAGCTCGCTTTATGGGGGGGCACCCTACGAGCAGTACTTC
d_call: -
v_call: TRBV18
clone_size: few
j_call: TRBJ2-7

cdr3_aa: CSASVGGGDNEQFF
cdr3_nt: TGCAGTGCTAGTGTAGGGGGGGGTGACAATGAGCAGTTCTTC
d_call: -
v_call: TRBV20-1
clone_size: -
j_call: TRBJ2-1

cdr3_aa: CASSLDTPGGGGYTF
cdr3_nt: TGTGCCAGCAGCTTAGATACTCCGGGAGGGGGTGGCTACACCTTC
d_call: -
v_call: TRBV7-9
clone_size: -
j_call: TRBJ1-2

cdr3_aa: CASYRRGYGYTF
cdr3_nt: TGTGCCTCCTACAGACGGGGGTATGGCTACACCTTC
d_call: -
v_call: TRBV30
clone_size: -
j_call: TRBJ1-2

cdr3_aa: CATSRAGGVYEQYF
cdr3_nt: TGTGCCACCAGCAGGGCAGGGGGCGTATACGAGCAGTACTTC
d_call: TRBD1
v_call: TRBV15
clone_size: -
j_call: TRBJ2-7

cdr3_aa: CASIGTRTDTQYF
cdr3_nt: TGTGCCAGCATCGGGACTAGGACAGATACGCAGTATTTT
d_call: TRBD2
v_call: TRBV28
clone_size: -
j_call: TRBJ2-3

cdr3_aa: CASSIRQGFSGNTIYF
cdr3_nt: TGTGCCAGTAGTATACGGCAGGGGTTCTCTGGAAACACCATATATTTT
d_call: -
v_call: TRBV19
clone_size: -
j_call: TRBJ1-3

cdr3_aa: CASSRPGTGVSPLHF
cdr3_nt: TGTGCCAGTAGCCGCCCCGGGACAGGGGTTTCACCCCTCCACTTT
d_call: TRBD1
v_call: TRBV19
clone_size: -
j_call: TRBJ1-6

cdr3_aa: CASRGQDHHYGYTF
cdr3_nt: TGTGCCAGCAGGGGACAGGACCACCACTATGGCTACACCTTC
d_call: TRBD1
v_call: TRBV2
clone_size: once
j_call: TRBJ1-2

cdr3_aa: CASSVGGRAGYTF
cdr3_nt: TGTGCCAGCAGCGTAGGTGGCAGGGCGGGCTACACCTTC
d_call: -
v_call: TRBV9
clone_size: -
j_call: TRBJ1-2

cdr3_aa: CASSYPSGSSHEQYF
cdr3_nt: TGTGCCAGCAGTTACCCCAGCGGGAGCTCCCACGAGCAGTACTTC
d_call: TRBD2
v_call: TRBV6-5
clone_size: -
j_call: TRBJ2-7

cdr3_aa: CASSSPGLDYNEQFF
cdr3_nt: TGTGCCAGCAGCTCCCCGGGACTAGACTACAATGAGCAGTTCTTC
d_call: TRBD2
v_call: TRBV7-3
clone_size: -
j_call: TRBJ2-1

cdr3_aa: CASSNTGGGNQPQHF
cdr3_nt: TGTGCCAGCAGTAATACAGGGGGTGGCAATCAGCCCCAGCATTTT
d_call: TRBD1
v_call: TRBV6-1
clone_size: -
j_call: TRBJ1-5

cdr3_aa: CASSFGPGVGYGYTF
cdr3_nt: TGTGCCAGCAGTTTTGGTCCGGGAGTAGGGTATGGCTACACCTTC
d_call: -
v_call: TRBV27
clone_size: -
j_call: TRBJ1-2

cdr3_aa: CAITDQGRRGYTF
cdr3_nt: TGTGCCATTACAGACCAGGGTCGTAGGGGCTACACCTTC
d_call: -
v_call: TRBV10-3
clone_size: -
j_call: TRBJ1-2

cdr3_aa: CASSSGQAYGYTF
cdr3_nt: TGTGCCAGCAGTTCCGGACAGGCTTATGGCTACACCTTC
d_call: TRBD1
v_call: TRBV28
clone_size: -
j_call: TRBJ1-2

cdr3_aa: CASSLGLADNEQFF
cdr3_nt: TGCGCCAGCAGCTTGGGACTAGCGGACAATGAGCAGTTCTTC
d_call: TRBD2
v_call: TRBV5-1
clone_size: -
j_call: TRBJ2-1

cdr3_aa: CASSHRGAGHQETQYF
cdr3_nt: TGTGCCAGCAGCCACCGAGGGGCGGGACACCAAGAGACCCAGTACTTC
d_call: -
v_call: TRBV3-1/TRBV3-2
clone_size: -
j_call: TRBJ2-5

cdr3_aa: CATSDGNDRTGGNTIYF
cdr3_nt: TGTGCCACCAGTGATGGGAATGACAGGACGGGAGGAAACACCATATATTTT
d_call: -
v_call: TRBV24-1
clone_size: -
j_call: TRBJ1-3

cdr3_aa: CASSLNLGSGLETQYF
cdr3_nt: TGTGCCAGCAGTTTAAATTTGGGGTCAGGGCTGGAGACCCAGTACTTC
d_call: -
v_call: TRBV28
clone_size: -
j_call: TRBJ2-5

cdr3_aa: CASSQIYGRALETQYF
cdr3_nt: TGTGCCAGCAGCCAAATATACGGGAGGGCCCTCGAGACCCAGTACTTC
d_call: TRBD2
v_call: TRBV14
clone_size: -
j_call: TRBJ2-5

cdr3_aa: CASSTPSGGYTF
cdr3_nt: TGTGCCAGCAGTACCCCCTCCGGTGGCTACACCTTC
d_call: -
v_call: TRBV28
clone_size: -
j_call: TRBJ1-2

cdr3_aa: CASSGTSGYNEQFF
cdr3_nt: TGTGCCAGCAGTGGGACTAGCGGTTACAATGAGCAGTTCTTC
d_call: TRBD2
v_call: TRBV2
clone_size: -
j_call: TRBJ2-1

cdr3_aa: CAWSLAGDVTDTQYF
cdr3_nt: TGTGCCTGGAGCCTAGCGGGAGACGTCACAGATACGCAGTATTTT
d_call: TRBD2
v_call: TRBV30
clone_size: few
j_call: TRBJ2-3

cdr3_aa: CAISRPQETQYF
cdr3_nt: TGTGCCATCAGCCGTCCCCAAGAGACCCAGTACTTC
d_call: -
v_call: TRBV10-3
clone_size: -
j_call: TRBJ2-5

cdr3_aa: CASRRASATDTQYF
cdr3_nt: TGTGCCAGCAGGCGGGCTAGCGCCACAGATACGCAGTATTTT
d_call: -
v_call: TRBV27
clone_size: -
j_call: TRBJ2-3

cdr3_aa: CASTPGGAYGYTF
cdr3_nt: TGTGCCAGCACTCCCGGGGGGGCCTATGGCTACACCTTC
d_call: -
v_call: TRBV5-5
clone_size: -
j_call: TRBJ1-2

cdr3_aa: CASSQDRGAPQYF
cdr3_nt: TGTGCCAGCAGCCAGGACCGCGGGGCGCCCCAGTACTTC
d_call: -
v_call: TRBV14
clone_size: -
j_call: TRBJ2-5

cdr3_aa: CASSPGVAGGLDTQYF
cdr3_nt: TGTGCCAGCAGCCCGGGGGTAGCGGGAGGGCTAGATACGCAGTATTTT
d_call: TRBD2
v_call: TRBV11-3
clone_size: -
j_call: TRBJ2-3

cdr3_aa: CASSWAGGTQYF
cdr3_nt: TGTGCCAGCAGTTGGGCAGGGGGGACCCAGTACTTC
d_call: TRBD1
v_call: TRBV27
clone_size: -
j_call: TRBJ2-5

cdr3_aa: CASSQGKNTEAFF
cdr3_nt: TGTGCCAGTAGTCAGGGAAAAAACACTGAAGCTTTCTTT
d_call: -
v_call: TRBV19
clone_size: -
j_call: TRBJ1-1

cdr3_aa: CASSLGQGVPYEQYF
cdr3_nt: TGTGCCAGCAGTTTGGGACAGGGAGTTCCCTACGAGCAGTACTTC
d_call: TRBD1
v_call: TRBV28
clone_size: -
j_call: TRBJ2-7

cdr3_aa: CASSTMDGLHSGNTIYF
cdr3_nt: TGTGCCAGTAGTACGATGGATGGGCTGCACTCTGGAAACACCATATATTTT
d_call: -
v_call: TRBV19
clone_size: -
j_call: TRBJ1-3

cdr3_aa: CASRITEGTFRGYTF
cdr3_nt: TGTGCCAGTAGGATCACGGAGGGGACCTTTAGGGGCTACACCTTC
d_call: -
v_call: TRBV19
clone_size: -
j_call: TRBJ1-2

cdr3_aa: CASSLRQDEKLFF
cdr3_nt: TGTGCCAGCAGTTTAAGACAGGATGAAAAACTGTTTTTT
d_call: -
v_call: TRBV28
clone_size: once
j_call: TRBJ1-4

cdr3_aa: CATSRRQPGGDTQYF
cdr3_nt: TGTGCCACCAGCAGGCGGCAACCAGGAGGGGATACGCAGTATTTT
d_call: -
v_call: TRBV15
clone_size: few
j_call: TRBJ2-3

cdr3_aa: CASSFDWGNQPQHF
cdr3_nt: TGTGCCAGCAGCTTTGACTGGGGCAATCAGCCCCAGCATTTT
d_call: -
v_call: TRBV7-8
clone_size: -
j_call: TRBJ1-5

cdr3_aa: CASSQVPGSSNEQFF
cdr3_nt: TGTGCCAGCAGCCAAGTGCCGGGAAGTAGCAATGAGCAGTTCTTC
d_call: -
v_call: TRBV3-1/TRBV3-2
clone_size: once
j_call: TRBJ2-1

cdr3_aa: CAWSTGSKENEKLFF
cdr3_nt: TGTGCCTGGAGTACCGGGAGCAAAGAGAATGAAAAACTGTTTTTT
d_call: -
v_call: TRBV30
clone_size: -
j_call: TRBJ1-4

cdr3_aa: CASSPRAGGQVNEKLFF
cdr3_nt: TGTGCCAGCAGCCCCAGGGCAGGGGGACAGGTTAATGAAAAACTGTTTTTT
d_call: TRBD1
v_call: TRBV27
clone_size: -
j_call: TRBJ1-4